Following are 24 T cell receptor beta chains from one sample sequenced in a study of response to subunit inactivated influenza vaccine. From the RT-PCR reads, TCRdb called clonotypes with MiXCR, one entry per CDR3 protein. This sample has about 780,000 distinct CDR3 sequences, with approximately 17% found just once. Sample: PBMCs from blood, taken around 5 days after vaccination. These receptors came from a man over 45 who received an inactivated influenza vaccine.

This clonotype appeared a few times. V and J are TRBV6-1 and TRBJ2-7, with TRBD1 matching over 7 bases. The V and J ends lost 2 bases and 2 bases, in that order; junction bases with no gene match: 6. The CDR3 spans 15 residues. Germline assignment: CDR1 MNHNS and CDR2 SASEGT. In DNA form, the CDR3 reads TGTGCCAGCAGTGAACGCGACAGGGCCACCTACGAGCAGTACTTC. Its protein product is CASSERDRATYEQYF.

In its sample, this clonotype was seen a few times. This rearrangement joins TRBV30 to TRBJ2-2; TRBD2 matches at 10 bases. V gave up 0 bases and J gave up 5 bases; unmatched junction bases: 0. The germline V gene has CDR1 GTSNPN and CDR2 SVGIG (reference sequence). This CDR3 has 14 amino acids. The CDR3 sequence is CAWSVLAGTGELFF. The DNA for the CDR3 is TGTGCCTGGAGTGTACTAGCGGGGACCGGGGAGCTGTTTTTT.

In this sample, this clonotype turned up a few times. The chain couples TRBV6-5 to TRBJ1-1, with unresolved D. Germline loops: CDR1 MNHEY, CDR2 SVGAGI. The CDR3 is 15 amino acids. V shed 0 bases and J shed 4 bases, with 12 bases lying between them. The DNA for the CDR3 is TGTGCCAGCAGTTACTCGAAGGCAGGACTCACTGAAGCTTTCTTT. It translates to CASSYSKAGLTEAFF.

The chain uses TRBV28 and TRBJ2-7; TRBD1 agrees at 9 bases. The CDR3 extends over 17 amino acids. Germline V gene data show CDR1 as MDHEN and CDR2 as SYDVKM. V dropped 5 bases and J dropped 0; count of bases not matched to a gene: 11. Here the CDR3 DNA reads TGTGCCAGCAGTCAGAGCCTCGGGACAGGGACCTCCTACGAGCAGTACTTC. As protein: CASSQSLGTGTSYEQYF.

This clonotype was seen ten or more times. The chain uses TRBV6-2 or TRBV6-3 and TRBJ2-1, with TRBD1 as a possible D gene (6 bases). The germline CDR1 and CDR2 sequences are MNHEY and SVGEGT. The CDR3 is made up of 14 amino acids. V lost 5 bases and J 8 bases, leaving 16 bases between the germline ends. The CDR3 region is CASSDRTASYEQFF. CDR3 coding DNA: TGTGCCAGCAGTGACAGGACAGCGTCTTATGAGCAGTTCTTC.

The chain uses TRBV6-1 and TRBJ2-1, with a possible D match to TRBD1 (6 bases). The CDR3 totals 14 residues. V lost 6 bases, J lost 2 bases, and 11 bases lay in between. The germline gives CDR1 MNHNS, CDR2 SASEGT. CDR3 nucleotide sequence: TGTGCCAGCAGACAAAGACAGGCCTACAATGAGCAGTTCTTC. This sequence encodes CASRQRQAYNEQFF.

The V gene is TRBV12-3 or TRBV12-4, the J gene TRBJ2-7; D unclear. The V end was cut by 2 bases, the J end by 9 bases, with 17 bases between. The CDR3 loop spans 14 amino acids. The CDR3 coding sequence is TGTGCCAGCAGTTTATCGGCCTCACCTTGGGGGCAGTACTTC. It encodes CASSLSASPWGQYF.

This clonotype was observed at least ten times. The chain links TRBV29-1 to TRBJ2-3; no firm D call. Between the trimmed V and J ends, which lost 1 base and 0 bases, there was a span of 2 bases. Germline-derived CDR1 and CDR2 are SQVTM and ANQGSEA. The CDR3 is 12 amino acids. The CDR3 loop is CSVEASTDTQYF. The CDR3 DNA reads as TGCAGCGTTGAAGCTAGCACAGATACGCAGTATTTT.

J is TRBJ1-5 and V is TRBV20-1; possibly TRBD1 for D (5 bases). CDR1 DFQATT and CDR2 SNEGSKA come from the germline V gene (reference sequence). This CDR3 comprises 15 residues. V lost 4 bases, J lost 0 bases, and 13 bases lay in between. The CDR3: CSANPMGLSNQPQHF. The CDR3 nucleotides read TGCAGTGCTAACCCGATGGGGCTTAGCAATCAGCCCCAGCATTTT.

V usage is TRBV6-5 and J usage is TRBJ2-1; 9 nucleotides line up with TRBD1. Germline V CDR1 and CDR2: MNHEY, SVGAGI. This CDR3 comprises 17 residues. Trimming removed 4 bases from V and 2 bases from J; junction bases left unmatched: 9. CDR3 DNA: TGTGCCAGCAGTTCCACCGGGACAGGGAGTCCCTACAATGAGCAGTTCTTC. Protein sequence: CASSSTGTGSPYNEQFF.

The chain combines TRBV5-1 with TRBJ2-5; D is possibly TRBD1 or TRBD2 (5 bases each). Germline assignment: CDR1 SGHRS and CDR2 YFSETQ. Trimming took 0 bases from V and 4 from J, leaving 13 bases between them. The CDR3 has 15 residues. The CDR3 loop is CASSLGQGVRETQYF. The CDR3 nucleotides read TGCGCCAGCAGCTTGGGGCAGGGAGTAAGAGAGACCCAGTACTTC. The full variable domain, its missing parts supplied by reference TRBV5-1 and TRBJ2-5, is KAGVTQTPRYLIKTRGQQVTLSCSPISGHRSVSWYQQTPGQGLQFLFEYFSETQRNKGNFPGRFSGRQFSNSRSEMNVSTLELGDSALYLCASSLGQGVRETQYFGPGTRLLVL.

This clonotype occurred a few times. The chain links TRBV4-2 to TRBJ2-1; 9 bases fit TRBD2. J lost 5 bases, V lost 3 bases, and 8 bases had no gene match. The CDR3 spans 16 residues. Germline CDR1 is LGHNA and CDR2 is YNFKEQ. CDR3 coding DNA: TGTGCCAGCAGCCACTCGCGGGGGGGCCAGGACAATGAGCAGTTCTTC. The encoded protein is CASSHSRGGQDNEQFF.

The V gene is TRBV12-3 or TRBV12-4, the J gene TRBJ2-7; 8 bases fit TRBD1. The CDR3 runs 16 residues. J gave up 4 bases and V 4 bases, and 12 bases lay outside the gene matches. The CDR3 region has the DNA TGTGCCAGCAGTTCCTCCGGGACAGGCTTACGGTACGAGCAGTACTTC. This encodes CASSSSGTGLRYEQYF.

A few counts support this clonotype. V usage is TRBV7-9 and J usage is TRBJ1-5; TRBD1 aligns across 7 bases. CDR1 is SEHNR and CDR2 is FQNEAQ in the germline V gene (reference sequence). The CDR3 runs to 13 residues. V gave up 5 bases and J gave up 7 bases; unmatched junction bases: 5. The CDR3: CASSLTGPQPQHF. For the CDR3, the DNA is TGTGCCAGCAGCCTGACAGGGCCCCAGCCCCAGCATTTT.

J is TRBJ2-2 and V is TRBV20-1; D gene unclear. From germline, CDR1 is DFQATT and CDR2 SNEGSKA (reference sequence). Trimming removed 6 bases at V and 6 bases at J, with 8 bases between. The CDR3 consists of 11 residues. CDR3 sequence (DNA): TGCAGTGCCAGGACGGCCGGGGAGCTGTTTTTT. It codes for CSARTAGELFF.

The chain carries TRBV20-1 and TRBJ1-1, with D hard to call. The CDR3 totals 14 residues. From germline, CDR1 is DFQATT and CDR2 SNEGSKA (reference sequence). The V end lost 0 bases, the J end lost 6 bases, and 14 bases lay between the germline ends. This CDR3 reads CSARDLRDVPEAFF. The CDR3 DNA reads as TGCAGTGCTAGAGATCTAAGGGATGTTCCTGAAGCTTTCTTT.

The genes are TRBV7-2 and TRBJ2-7; 9 nucleotides agree with TRBD1. The V and J ends lost 5 bases and 5 bases, in that order; junction bases with no gene match: 10. Germline CDR1 is SGHTA and CDR2 is FQGNSA. This CDR3 has 15 amino acids. CDR3 sequence: CASSKQGAFIHEQYF. CDR3 DNA sequence: TGTGCCAGCAGCAAACAGGGGGCGTTTATCCACGAGCAGTACTTC.

This clonotype was counted many times. The rearrangement joins TRBV4-2 to TRBJ1-2; 7 nucleotides line up with TRBD1. The V gene end was trimmed by 0 bases and the J gene end by 3 bases; junction bases not matched to a gene: 4. The germline CDR1 and CDR2 sequences are LGHNA and YNFKEQ. The CDR3 has 15 amino acids. The DNA for the CDR3 is TGTGCCAGCAGCCAAGATAGAGGGGGCTACTATGGCTACACCTTC. This encodes CASSQDRGGYYGYTF.

J is TRBJ2-3 and V is TRBV11-2; 8 bases are shared with TRBD2. V was pared by 9 bases and J by 5 bases, with 7 bases of the junction left unmatched. The CDR3 runs to 13 residues. Germline CDR1 reads SGHAT; CDR2 reads FQNNGV. The CDR3 region is CASVRGGRDTQYF. CDR3 nucleotides: TGTGCCAGTGTACGCGGGGGGCGAGATACGCAGTATTTT.

The rearrangement links TRBV7-9 to TRBJ2-3; D possibly matches TRBD1 or TRBD2 (6 bases each). V was pared by 5 bases and J by 3 bases, with 18 bases between. There are 16 residues in the CDR3. In germline, CDR1 is SEHNR, CDR2 FQNEAQ (reference sequence). The CDR3 reads CASSPRSGATTDTQYF. In nucleotides, the CDR3 is TGTGCCAGCAGCCCCAGGTCGGGGGCCACTACAGATACGCAGTATTTT. Based on the CDR3 plus reference TRBV7-9 and TRBJ2-3, the full variable domain is DTGVSQNPRHKITKRGQNVTFRCDPISEHNRLYWYRQTLGQGPEFLTYFQNEAQLEKSRLLSDRFSAERPKGSFSTLEIQRTEQGDSAMYLCASSPRSGATTDTQYFGPGTRLTVL.

Comment on this clonotype: Mismatch with germline at one junction end may stem from a read error. The V and J genes are TRBV29-1 and TRBJ2-5; 8 bases are a match to TRBD2. Germline V lookup: CDR1 SQVTM, CDR2 ANQGSEA. The CDR3 is 16 amino acids. The CDR3 loop is CSAEPRLAGLQETQYF. The CDR3 DNA sequence: TGCAGCGCTGAACCCCGGCTAGCGGGCCTCCAAGAGACCCAGTACTTC.

This clonotype counts as medium-sized (0.01 to 0.1%). CDR3: CSASSGSFDNEQFF. The CDR3, as DNA: TGCAGTGCTAGCTCCGGCTCCTTCGACAATGAGCAGTTCTTC. The gene calls are TRBV20-1 and TRBJ2-1, with D unclear. Trimming left V 3 bases short and J 5 bases short, with 14 bases between. There are 14 residues in the CDR3. CDR1 and CDR2 (germline): DFQATT, SNEGSKA (reference sequence).

The sample holds many counts of this clonotype. J is TRBJ2-7 and V is TRBV29-1, with 8 bases aligning to TRBD2. This CDR3 has 13 residues. The ends lost 4 bases at V and 6 bases at J; junction bases unmatched: 8. Germline-derived CDR1 and CDR2 are SQVTM and ANQGSEA. This CDR3 reads CSVVGLAPREQYF. CDR3 nucleotide sequence: TGCAGCGTTGTAGGACTAGCACCCCGCGAGCAGTACTTC.

This clonotype was seen only a few times. The chain uses TRBV7-2 and TRBJ2-7; a possible D gene is TRBD2 (5 bases). The CDR3 runs 14 residues. Trimming shortened V by 3 bases and J by 6 bases, and 15 bases separated the two germline ends. Germline CDR1 SGHTA, CDR2 FQGNSA. This CDR3 reads CASSFRGPPGEQYF. Written as DNA, the CDR3 is TGTGCCAGCAGCTTCCGGGGTCCTCCTGGCGAGCAGTACTTC.